The clone carrying this T cell receptor (beta chain) was detected only a few times. Its antigen is not identified. Germline CDR1 reads SGHAT; CDR2 reads FQNNGV. The CDR3 has 12 residues. The germline V and J ends were trimmed by 5 bases and 1 base, with 4 bases remaining between them. This record belongs to a study of cytomegalovirus exposure and HLA in healthy donors. The study, taken as a whole, reports: Cytomegalovirus-associated status was assigned to some 160 TCR beta chains.

Vbeta (60) and Jbeta (13) primers were used in the PCR. Only in-frame clones appear in the TCRdb table, and some are missing; sequencing was by immunoSEQ multiplex PCR. The sample lists roughly 100,000 clones, over 12% occurring once. The chain carries TRBV11-2 and TRBJ2-3; no clear D gene. Sample: PBMCs. This TCR derives from a female donor in good health and CMV-seronegative. CDR3 protein: CASSRGTDTQYF. In DNA form, the CDR3 reads TGTGCCAGCAGCCGGGGCACAGATACGCAGTATTTT.